Below are 11 T cell receptor beta chains sequenced from a single sample in a study of PD-1 blockade in classical Hodgkin lymphoma. Each patient experienced a relapse that followed autologous stem cell transplantation, and brentuximab vedotin exposure varied. The table came from immunoSEQ multiplex PCR; TCRdb's copy has only in-frame clones and leaves some out. The sample carries tens of thousands of clones, about nine tenths recorded once. Sequencing used peripheral blood mononuclear cells (PBMCs), obtained at baseline. These receptor sequences come from a human donor with classical Hodgkin lymphoma.

The chain links TRBV15 to TRBJ1-4; weak D call: TRBD1 (6 bases). The CDR3 loop spans 15 amino acids. Germline V gene data show CDR1 as LNHNV and CDR2 as YYDKDF (reference sequence). Between the trimmed V and J ends, which lost 2 bases and 8 bases, there was a span of 15 bases. The CDR3 region is CATSRTATGKEKLFF. CDR3 sequence (DNA): TGTGCCACCAGCAGAACCGCGACAGGAAAAGAAAAACTGTTTTTT.

CDR3 bases: TGTGCCAGCAGCGGTGACCTGAGGAGGATTGAGCAGTTCTTC. Its translation: CASSGDLRRIEQFF. The chain combines TRBV4-2 with TRBJ2-1; D may be TRBD2 (5 bases). Deletions cut 5 bases from V and 9 bases from J, with 17 bases between. The CDR3 spans 14 residues. Germline CDR1 reads LGHNA; CDR2 reads YNFKEQ.

This clone was seen more than once but under ten times. The V and J genes are TRBV4-2 and TRBJ1-5, with D unresolved. Germline CDR1 and CDR2: LGHNA and YNFKEQ. CDR3 size: 14 residues. Trimming cost V 0 bases and J 8 bases, with 11 bases left between them. CDR3 amino acids: CASSQDGRDEPQHF. The CDR3 DNA follows: TGTGCCAGCAGCCAAGATGGTAGGGATGAGCCCCAGCATTTT.

The chain joins TRBV29-1 to TRBJ1-2; no definite D call. The length of the CDR3 is 12 residues. The germline V gene encodes CDR1 SQVTM and CDR2 ANQGSEA. The V end was cut by 0 bases, the J end by 7 bases, with 9 bases between. CDR3 sequence (DNA): TGCAGCGTTGAAGATCGTAGGGTTGGCTACACCTTC. Protein: CSVEDRRVGYTF.

V is TRBV11-2 and J is TRBJ2-3, with D tentatively TRBD2 (6 bases). Trimming cost V 0 bases and J 6 bases, with 13 bases left between them. Germline loops: CDR1 SGHAT, CDR2 FQNNGV. The CDR3 totals 15 residues. CDR3 bases: TGTGCCAGCAGCTTAGATCGGGGCGGAGGGGATACGCAGTATTTT. Protein sequence: CASSLDRGGGDTQYF.

In this sample, this clone turned up a few times. The rearrangement uses TRBV19 and TRBJ2-7, with D perhaps being TRBD1 or TRBD2 (5 bases each). Germline loops: CDR1 LNHDA, CDR2 SQIVND (reference sequence). V shed 5 bases and J shed 4 bases, with 15 bases lying between them. The CDR3 contains 14 residues. The CDR3: CASSSGPAIYEQYF. CDR3 nucleotide sequence: TGTGCCAGTAGTTCGGGGCCAGCCATTTACGAGCAGTACTTC.

The chain is built from TRBV19 and TRBJ2-5, with 7 positions matching TRBD1. The J call is uncertain, as TRBJ2-7 better fits the DNA end. The CDR3 length is 14 residues. In germline, CDR1 is LNHDA, CDR2 SQIVND (reference sequence). The CDR3 DNA reads TGTGCCAGTAGTGCCCACAGGGGATCCTACGAGCAGTACTTC. It translates to CASSAHRGSYEQYF.

This chain connects TRBV27 to TRBJ2-3, with no clear D. This CDR3 contains 15 residues. Per germline, CDR1 MNHEY and CDR2 SMNVEV (reference sequence). V dropped 4 bases and J dropped 0 bases, with 11 bases sitting between them. The CDR3 bases are TGTGCCAGCAGTTCTACTACGTCTAGCACAGATACGCAGTATTTT. As protein: CASSSTTSSTDTQYF.

CDR3 DNA: TGTGCCAGCAGCTTAGTTGGGCCGCCAAATTCACCCCTCCACTTT. Translation gives CASSLVGPPNSPLHF. The V gene is TRBV7-2, the J gene TRBJ1-6; no clear D gene. Between the trimmed V and J ends, which lost 1 base and 7 bases, there was a span of 11 bases. Germline V gene sequence: CDR1 SGHTA, CDR2 FQGNSA. There are 15 residues in the CDR3.

The genes are TRBV4-1 and TRBJ1-1; no clear D. CDR3 length: 16 amino acids. Trimming left V 1 base short and J 8 bases short, with 20 bases between. Germline values: CDR1 MGHRA, CDR2 YSYEKL. The CDR3 loop reads CASSQVDMGFLREAFF. CDR3 nucleotides: TGCGCCAGCAGCCAAGTTGACATGGGGTTCCTAAGGGAAGCTTTCTTT.

This chain links TRBV2 with TRBJ1-3; 8 bases are shared with TRBD1. V shed 3 bases, J shed 6 bases, and the junction held 4 bases outside the gene matches. CDR3 length: 14 residues. Germline lookup yields CDR1 SNHLY and CDR2 FYNNEI. CDR3 DNA: TGTGCCAGCAGTGATGGACAGGGTGCAAACACCATATATTTT. Amino acid sequence: CASSDGQGANTIYF.